The 18 T cell receptor beta chains reported below all come from one sample, sequenced in a study of technical replicates of blood from a few donors. TCRdb keeps only in-frame clones here, not all; method: immunoSEQ multiplex PCR. The repertoire holds 65,000 to 90,000 clones, with 92% as singletons. The sequencing sample was made of T cells isolated from PBMCs. These receptors all stem from a human donor in good health.

The genes are TRBV5-1 and TRBJ2-3; perhaps TRBD2 as D (6 bases). The germline V and J ends were trimmed by 3 bases and 5 bases, with 13 bases remaining between them. The CDR3 has 14 amino acids. Germline V gene data show CDR1 as SGHRS and CDR2 as YFSETQ. The CDR3 sequence is CASSWRDLKDTQYF. The CDR3 bases are TGCGCCAGCAGCTGGAGGGACTTGAAAGATACGCAGTATTTT.

This chain connects TRBV2 to TRBJ2-2, with 7 nucleotides matching TRBD1. With 9 bases clipped from V and 0 bases from J, the junction kept 13 bases outside the gene matches. Germline-derived CDR1 and CDR2 are SNHLY and FYNNEI. The CDR3 has 17 amino acids. The CDR3: CASTLGQFIANTGELFF. The CDR3 DNA is TGTGCCAGTACACTGGGACAGTTCATCGCGAACACCGGGGAGCTGTTTTTT.

This clone was seen a handful of times. This chain connects TRBV7-9 to TRBJ1-1; TRBD1 is a possible D gene (6 bases). CDR1 SEHNR and CDR2 FQNEAQ come from the germline V gene (reference sequence). V was pared by 8 bases and J by 8 bases, with 21 bases between. This CDR3 has 14 residues. For the CDR3, the DNA is TGTGCCAGCGGACTTAAACAGGGTGCTACGGAAGCTTTCTTT. Amino acids: CASGLKQGATEAFF.

The chain has TRBV28 and TRBJ2-1; 7 nucleotides line up with TRBD2. The CDR3 is 16 amino acids. CDR1 is MDHEN and CDR2 is SYDVKM in the germline V gene. V lost 4 bases to trimming and J lost 3 bases; unmatched junction nucleotides: 9. The CDR3 spells CASSSHREVVYNEQFF. CDR3 in DNA: TGTGCCAGCAGTTCCCATCGGGAGGTCGTCTACAATGAGCAGTTCTTC.

The V gene is TRBV11-3, the J gene TRBJ2-1, with 10 bases identical to TRBD2. J gave up 8 bases and V 3 bases, and 7 bases lay outside the gene matches. This CDR3 is 15 amino acids long. Germline V lookup: CDR1 SGHNT, CDR2 YENEEA. CDR3 amino acids: CASSLSSGSLDEQFF. DNA for the CDR3: TGTGCCAGCAGCTTGTCTAGCGGGAGTTTAGATGAGCAGTTCTTC.

This chain joins TRBV29-1 and TRBJ2-2, with a possible D match to TRBD2 (5 bases). V was cut by 5 bases and J by 1 base, with 14 bases left in between. Per the germline V gene, CDR1 is SQVTM and CDR2 is ANQGSEA. The CDR3 contains 15 residues. This chain's CDR3 is CSVWVIGVNTGELFF. The CDR3 nucleotides are TGCAGCGTTTGGGTTATCGGGGTGAACACCGGGGAGCTGTTTTTT.

The gene calls are TRBV14 and TRBJ1-2; D remains ambiguous. V dropped 4 bases and J dropped 4 bases, with 7 bases sitting between them. The CDR3 is 12 residues long. Looked up from germline, CDR1 is SGHDN and CDR2 is FVKESK. The CDR3 DNA is TGTGCCAGCAGCCCAAACAGCTATGGCTACACCTTC. Translation: CASSPNSYGYTF.

V gene TRBV19 combines with J gene TRBJ2-7; TRBD1 is a possible D gene (6 bases). The V and J ends lost 3 bases and 3 bases respectively, with 12 bases between them. The CDR3 covers 14 residues. Germline-derived CDR1 and CDR2 are LNHDA and SQIVND (reference sequence). DNA of the CDR3: TGTGCCAGTAGTATTGACAGGTCGGTCTACGAGCAGTACTTC. Its translation: CASSIDRSVYEQYF.

The gene calls are TRBV30 and TRBJ2-7; D may be TRBD1 (5 bases). Germline assignment: CDR1 GTSNPN and CDR2 SVGIG (reference sequence). There are 15 residues in the CDR3. Trimming left V 4 bases short and J 2 bases short, with 18 bases between. CDR3 protein: CAWTPLAGAPYEQYF. The CDR3 DNA reads as TGTGCCTGGACCCCCCTCGCTGGGGCGCCCTACGAGCAGTACTTC. Filled out from reference TRBV30 and TRBJ2-7, the complete variable domain reads SQTIHQWPATLVQPVGSPLSLECTVEGTSNPNLYWYRQAAGRGLQLLFYSVGIGQISSEVPQNLSASRPQDRQFILSSKKLLLSDSGFYLCAWTPLAGAPYEQYFGPGTRLTVT.

The gene calls are TRBV28 and TRBJ1-3; 8 bases map to TRBD1. V shed 4 bases, J shed 3 bases, and the junction held 11 bases outside the gene matches. Germline CDR1 and CDR2: MDHEN and SYDVKM. The CDR3 is made up of 17 amino acids. The CDR3 nucleotides read TGTGCCAGCAGTTCCCAGGGGGCTTTAGTGGGTGGAAACACCATATATTTT. Protein product: CASSSQGALVGGNTIYF.

The rearrangement uses TRBV20-1 and TRBJ1-1; 9 bases line up with TRBD1. Looked up from germline, CDR1 is DFQATT and CDR2 is SNEGSKA (reference sequence). The junction had 7 bases not matched to a gene; V was cut back by 7 bases and J by 10 bases. The CDR3 runs to 11 residues. CDR3 nucleotide sequence: TGCAGTGGTAGGGACAGGGTAACAGCTTTCTTT. It specifies CSGRDRVTAFF.

CDR3 DNA: TGCGCCAGCAGCCAACCTACCCTAGCGCGACCAAACAATGAGCAGTTCTTC. Protein sequence: CASSQPTLARPNNEQFF. The chain has TRBV4-1 and TRBJ2-1; maybe TRBD2 (6 bases). The CDR3 extends over 17 amino acids. Germline V gene lookup returns CDR1 MGHRA and CDR2 YSYEKL. Trimming pared 2 bases from V and 5 bases from J, leaving 19 bases between.

This clone was recorded only once. The chain is built from TRBV9 and TRBJ2-1, with TRBD2 as a possible D gene (6 bases). Germline V lookup: CDR1 SGDLS, CDR2 YYNGEE. This CDR3 is built from 15 residues. Trimming pared 2 bases from V and 4 bases from J, leaving 13 bases between. CDR3 sequence reads: CASSVPLAGYNEQFF. In DNA, the CDR3 is TGTGCCAGCAGCGTTCCTCTGGCGGGATACAATGAGCAGTTCTTC.

This chain joins TRBV10-3 and TRBJ2-3, with 7 bases identical to TRBD2. The CDR3 runs to 15 residues. The V gene end was trimmed by 0 bases and the J gene end by 6 bases; junction bases not matched to a gene: 6. Germline V gene sequence: CDR1 ENHRY, CDR2 SYGVKD. The CDR3 sequence: CAISESTGRQDTQYF. CDR3 nucleotides: TGTGCCATCAGTGAGTCGACCGGGAGGCAGGATACGCAGTATTTT.

The chain has TRBV11-2 and TRBJ1-4; 9 positions match TRBD1. J was trimmed by 4 bases and V by 7 bases; bases with no gene match: 10. Germline values: CDR1 SGHAT, CDR2 FQNNGV. This CDR3 is built from 16 residues. The CDR3 is CASTPRDRVDNEKLFF. CDR3 coding DNA: TGTGCCAGCACCCCAAGGGACAGGGTGGATAATGAAAAACTGTTTTTT.

This clone was seen once. The DNA of the CDR3 is TGTGCCAGCTCACCATCCCAAGGGAGCACTGAAGCTTTCTTT. This translates into CASSPSQGSTEAFF. This sequence joins TRBV18 and TRBJ1-1, with D hard to call. The CDR3 covers 14 residues. Germline lookup yields CDR1 KGHSH and CDR2 LQKENI. Trimming left V 2 bases short and J 4 bases short, with 11 bases between.

The chain couples TRBV27 to TRBJ2-2, with 11 nucleotides matching TRBD2. The V and J ends lost 5 bases and 1 base, in that order; junction bases with no gene match: 18. Germline loops: CDR1 MNHEY, CDR2 SMNVEV (reference sequence). The CDR3 totals 21 residues. CDR3: CASSHGITGLAERRNTGELFF. Here the CDR3 DNA reads TGTGCCAGCAGTCATGGGATAACGGGACTAGCGGAAAGGAGGAACACCGGGGAGCTGTTTTTT.

This chain connects TRBV7-9 to TRBJ2-7; a possible D gene is TRBD1 (5 bases). Trimming shortened V by 5 bases and J by 0 bases, and 5 bases separated the two germline ends. The CDR3 is made up of 12 amino acids. Per germline, CDR1 SEHNR and CDR2 FQNEAQ (reference sequence). The CDR3 region has the DNA TGTGCCAGCAGCGACAGCTCCTACGAGCAGTACTTC. Translating it yields CASSDSSYEQYF.